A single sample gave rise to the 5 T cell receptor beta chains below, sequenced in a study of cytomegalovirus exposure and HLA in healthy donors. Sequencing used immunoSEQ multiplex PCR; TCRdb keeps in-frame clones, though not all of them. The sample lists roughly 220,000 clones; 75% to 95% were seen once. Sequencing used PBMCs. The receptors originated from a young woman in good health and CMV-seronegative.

In DNA form, the CDR3 reads TGTGCCAGCAGCACACGGACAGGGGCCTACGAGCAGTACTTC. Amino acids: CASSTRTGAYEQYF. The chain recombines TRBV5-8 with TRBJ2-7; TRBD1 matches at 9 bases. Germline lookup yields CDR1 SGHTS and CDR2 YDEGEE. The CDR3 totals 14 residues. The trim removed 4 bases at V and 2 bases at J, leaving 4 bases unmatched.

The chain's CDR3 is CASRRTSGDSGNTIYF. CDR3 coding DNA: TGTGCCAGCAGACGTACGTCGGGGGACTCTGGAAACACCATATATTTT. The chain recombines TRBV7-9 with TRBJ1-3, with TRBD1 as a possible D gene (5 bases). This CDR3 has 16 residues. The V gene's germline CDR1 is SEHNR and CDR2 FQNEAQ (reference sequence). V lost 6 bases, J lost 0 bases, and 15 bases lay in between.

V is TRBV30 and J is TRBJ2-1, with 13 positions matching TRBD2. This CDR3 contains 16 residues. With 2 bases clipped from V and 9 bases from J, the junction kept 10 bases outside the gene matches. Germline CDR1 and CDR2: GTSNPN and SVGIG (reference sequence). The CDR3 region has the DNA TGTGCCTGGAGTCGAAATTCCGGGACTAGCGGGGCTGAGCAGTTCTTC. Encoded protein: CAWSRNSGTSGAEQFF.

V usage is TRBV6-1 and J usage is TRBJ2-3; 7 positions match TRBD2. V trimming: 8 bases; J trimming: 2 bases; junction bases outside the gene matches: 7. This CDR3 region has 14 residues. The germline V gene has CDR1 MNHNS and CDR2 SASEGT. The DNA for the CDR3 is TGTGCCAGCGGGGGGGAGTCCCCCACAGATACGCAGTATTTT. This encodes CASGGESPTDTQYF.

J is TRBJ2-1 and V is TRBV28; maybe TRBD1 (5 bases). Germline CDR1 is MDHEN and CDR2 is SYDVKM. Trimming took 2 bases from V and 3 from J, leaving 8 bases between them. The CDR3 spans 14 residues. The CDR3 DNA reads TGTGCCAGCAGTTTAGGGGCTGTCTACAATGAGCAGTTCTTC. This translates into CASSLGAVYNEQFF.